This TCR beta chain appears in the sequencing data of a study of T-cell reconstitution after alpha-beta-depleted transplantation in children. Findings of the study overall: Several hundred rapidly expanded clones from non-depleted graft cells reportedly supplied alpha-beta T cells about two months post-transplant.

V was pared by 1 base and J by 3 bases, with 5 bases of the junction left unmatched. The V gene's germline CDR1 is MNHNS and CDR2 SASEGT. The CDR3 extends over 16 amino acids. TCRbeta library construction was performed incorporating unique molecular identifiers. TCRdb redid the calling of the PCR reads with MiXCR, one entry per CDR3 protein. Among approximately 800,000 distinct CDR3 sequences, about 15% were seen once, and the ten largest hold about 4.6%. A word on this clonotype: Its antigen is unidentified.

The V gene is TRBV6-1, the J gene TRBJ2-1, with TRBD2 matching over 8 bases. The sample consisted of PBMCs, mostly from graft donor cells, taken 360 days after TCRalphabeta/CD19-depleted stem cell transplant. The origin of this receptor is a male patient younger than 18 who had a stem cell transplant for acute lymphoblastic leukemia, so the T cells may come from the graft donor. The DNA of the CDR3 is TGTGCCAGCAGTGAAGAAGCGGGAGTCTTCTACAATGAGCAGTTCTTC. This gives the protein CASSEEAGVFYNEQFF.